One TCR beta chain is described in this entry. This record belongs to a study of T cells in Graves' hyperthyroidism and ophthalmopathy. RNA transcripts served as the template for amplifying TCR beta CDR3 regions. First-round RT-PCR of the TCR CDR3 relied on the HTBI primer set. TCRdb reprocessed the multiplex PCR reads via MiXCR and lists one record per CDR3 protein. This sample has hundreds of thousands of distinct CDR3 sequences, with roughly 20% found just once. Patients showing uncontrolled infection, other autoimmune disease, pregnancy or lactation were ineligible. The blood sample dates from first hyperthyroidism diagnosis, preceding any ophthalmopathy symptoms. V lost 4 bases and J lost 4, with 13 bases in between. Germline V lookup: CDR1 MNHNS, CDR2 SASEGT. This CDR3 has 14 residues.

The chain joins TRBV6-1 to TRBJ1-1; D possibly corresponds to TRBD1 (6 bases). The material sequenced was blood. The TCR originated in a woman aged 45-59 years with Graves' hyperthyroidism that later progressed to Graves' ophthalmopathy. In DNA, the CDR3 is TGTGCCAGCAGTGTGTCTGGGGGGCCCACTGAAGCTTTCTTT. Its translation is CASSVSGGPTEAFF.